This TCR beta chain appears in the sequencing data of a study of blood T cell repertoires in COVID-19. Study details: Spain, Italy and the United States supplied samples that represented acute and convalescent COVID-19. PBMCs, B-cell-depleted T cells, or T cells were the source of the cDNA or gDNA that made up the material.

This clone has just a few counts. The authors' processing: Amplification of reference gene primers was used by the study to estimate nucleated cell counts. The repertoire was sequenced with immunoSEQ multiplex PCR; TCRdb's copy has only in-frame clones and lacks some. V and J calls plus clone size are reproduced from that table; the DNA served to infer D and trimming. Here the sample spans roughly 140,000 clones, around 85% being singletons. Sequencing was performed on peripheral blood. This receptor was obtained from a man aged 50-59 years with acute or convalescent COVID-19.

CDR3 DNA: TGTGCCAGCACCGGACAGGGAGGGTACACTGAAGCTTTCTTT. It encodes CASTGQGGYTEAFF. The chain employs TRBV2 and TRBJ1-1; 8 bases agree with TRBD1. Germline V gene data show CDR1 as SNHLY and CDR2 as FYNNEI. The CDR3 contains 14 residues. V shed 7 bases and J 3 bases; nucleotides not matched to a gene: 7.